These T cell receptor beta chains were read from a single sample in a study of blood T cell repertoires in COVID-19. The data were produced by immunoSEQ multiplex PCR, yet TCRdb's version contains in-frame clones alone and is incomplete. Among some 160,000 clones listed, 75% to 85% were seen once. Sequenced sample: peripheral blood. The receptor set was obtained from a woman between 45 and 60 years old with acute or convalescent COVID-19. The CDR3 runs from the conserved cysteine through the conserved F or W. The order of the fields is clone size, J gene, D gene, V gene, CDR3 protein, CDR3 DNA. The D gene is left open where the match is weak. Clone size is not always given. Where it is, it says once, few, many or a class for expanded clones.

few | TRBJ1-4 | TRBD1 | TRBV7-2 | CASSLQGQGAEKLFF | TGTGCCAGCAGCTTACAGGGACAGGGTGCTGAAAAACTGTTTTTT
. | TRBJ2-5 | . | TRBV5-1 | CASSLSVQETQYF | TGCGCCAGCAGCCTAAGCGTACAAGAGACCCAGTACTTC
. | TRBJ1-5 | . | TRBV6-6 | CASREGRRVNQPQHF | TGTGCCAGCAGGGAGGGCAGAAGGGTTAATCAGCCCCAGCATTTT
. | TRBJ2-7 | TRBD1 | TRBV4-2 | CASSQDDRGPTEQYF | TGTGCCAGCAGCCAAGATGACAGGGGACCTACCGAGCAGTACTTC
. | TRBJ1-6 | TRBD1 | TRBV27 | CASGTGQGSSPLHF | TGTGCCAGCGGAACGGGACAGGGCAGTTCACCCCTCCACTTT
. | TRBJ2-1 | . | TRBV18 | CASSPPVGAGDIYNEQFF | TGTGCCAGCTCACCCCCCGTGGGGGCGGGGGATATCTACAATGAGCAGTTCTTC
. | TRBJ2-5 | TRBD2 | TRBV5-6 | CASSLGTSGGIQETQYF | TGTGCCAGCAGCTTGGGGACTAGCGGGGGCATACAAGAGACCCAGTACTTC
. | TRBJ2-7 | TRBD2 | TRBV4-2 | CASSPRPAGDLGEQYF | TGTGCCAGCAGCCCTCGCCCAGCGGGGGACCTGGGCGAGCAGTACTTC
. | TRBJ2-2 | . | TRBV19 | CASSIHDSYTGELFF | TGTGCCAGTAGTATTCATGACTCCTACACCGGGGAGCTGTTTTTT
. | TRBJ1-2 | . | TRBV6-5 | CASSYSRGYGYTF | TGTGCCAGCAGTTACTCCAGGGGCTATGGCTACACCTTC
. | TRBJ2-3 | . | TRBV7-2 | CASSLDSGSGTDTQYF | TGTGCCAGCAGCTTAGATTCCGGGTCCGGCACAGATACGCAGTATTTT
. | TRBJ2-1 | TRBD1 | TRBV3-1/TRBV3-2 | CASSQDPRQGTFNEQFF | TGTGCCAGCAGCCAAGACCCCAGACAGGGAACTTTCAATGAGCAGTTCTTC
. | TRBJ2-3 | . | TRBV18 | CASSPSARTDTQYF | TGTGCCAGCTCACCATCGGCCAGGACAGATACGCAGTATTTT
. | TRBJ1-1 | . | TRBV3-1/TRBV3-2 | CASSRQYRDNTEAFF | TGTGCCAGCAGCCGGCAATACAGGGATAACACTGAAGCTTTCTTT
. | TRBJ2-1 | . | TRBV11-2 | CASSRGGFGPHSYNEQFF | TGTGCCAGCAGCCGCGGGGGCTTCGGGCCCCACTCCTACAATGAGCAGTTCTTC
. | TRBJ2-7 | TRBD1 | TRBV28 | CASRTGSREQYF | TGTGCCAGCAGGACAGGGTCCCGGGAGCAGTACTTC
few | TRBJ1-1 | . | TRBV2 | CASSTGRGSALNTEAFF | TGTGCCAGCAGCACAGGGAGGGGTTCTGCTCTGAACACTGAAGCTTTCTTT
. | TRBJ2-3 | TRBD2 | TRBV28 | CASSLAVGGTDTQYF | TGTGCCAGCAGTTTAGCCGTGGGAGGGACAGATACGCAGTATTTT
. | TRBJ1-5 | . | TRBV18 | CASSDTVPGNTVNQPQHF | TGTGCCAGCTCCGATACTGTACCGGGAAATACCGTCAATCAGCCCCAGCATTTT
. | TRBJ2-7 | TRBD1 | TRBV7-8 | CASSPQGASSYEQYF | TGTGCCAGCAGCCCACAGGGGGCGTCATCCTACGAGCAGTACTTC
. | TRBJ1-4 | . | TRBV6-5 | CASSKNGGFGEKLFF | TGTGCCAGCAGTAAGAACGGAGGGTTCGGTGAAAAACTGTTTTTT
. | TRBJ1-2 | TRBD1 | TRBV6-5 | CASSPTGDGYTF | TGTGCCAGCAGTCCGACAGGGGATGGCTACACCTTC
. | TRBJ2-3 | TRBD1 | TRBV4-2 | CASSLTAGQGAGDTQYF | TGTGCCAGCAGCCTGACGGCCGGGCAGGGGGCAGGAGATACGCAGTATTTT
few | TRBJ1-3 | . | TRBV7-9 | CASSLPPQGFGGNTIYF | TGTGCCAGCAGCTTACCACCACAGGGTTTCGGTGGAAACACCATATATTTT
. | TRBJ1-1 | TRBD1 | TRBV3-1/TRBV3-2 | CASSLNRGRGEAFF | TGTGCCAGCAGCCTAAACAGGGGGCGAGGTGAAGCTTTCTTT
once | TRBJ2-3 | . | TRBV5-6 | CASSSELTDTQYF | TGTGCCAGCAGCTCTGAGCTCACAGATACGCAGTATTTT
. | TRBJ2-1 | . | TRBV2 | CASRRRLENNEQFF | TGTGCCAGCAGGAGGAGACTAGAAAATAATGAGCAGTTCTTC
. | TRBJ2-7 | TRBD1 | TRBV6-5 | CASSGRDRVGEQYF | TGTGCCAGCAGCGGCCGGGACAGGGTTGGCGAGCAGTACTTC
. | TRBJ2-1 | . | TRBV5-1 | CATKQGGGGNEQFF | TGCGCCACCAAACAGGGCGGGGGAGGCAATGAGCAGTTCTTC
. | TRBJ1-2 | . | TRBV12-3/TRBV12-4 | CALQGNYGYTF | TGTGCCCTCCAGGGAAACTATGGCTACACCTTC
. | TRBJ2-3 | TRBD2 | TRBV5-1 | CASSLESSGGVDTQYF | TGCGCCAGCAGCTTGGAAAGTAGCGGGGGGGTGGATACGCAGTATTTT
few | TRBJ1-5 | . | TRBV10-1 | CASSEVRHSNQPQHF | TGCGCCAGCAGTGAGGTCAGACATAGCAATCAGCCCCAGCATTTT
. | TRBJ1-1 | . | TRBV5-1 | CASSLGDSEAFF | TGCGCCAGCAGCTTGGGAGACAGCGAAGCTTTCTTT
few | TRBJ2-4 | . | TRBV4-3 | CASSLGLAKNIQYF | TGCGCCAGCAGCCTGGGACTAGCCAAAAACATTCAGTACTTC
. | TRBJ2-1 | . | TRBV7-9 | CASSLSAAVPYNEQFF | TGTGCCAGCAGCTTAAGCGCGGCAGTCCCCTACAATGAGCAGTTCTTC
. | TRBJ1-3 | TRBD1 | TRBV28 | CASSLLGQVLGGNTIYF | TGTGCCAGCAGTTTATTGGGACAGGTTCTTGGAGGAAACACCATATATTTT
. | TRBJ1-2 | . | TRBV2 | CASSEGTAYGYTF | TGTGCCAGCAGTGAAGGGACAGCCTATGGCTACACCTTC
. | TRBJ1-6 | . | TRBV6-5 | CASSYGQINSPLHF | TGTGCCAGCAGTTACGGACAGATTAATTCACCCCTCCACTTT
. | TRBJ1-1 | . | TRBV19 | CASSIEGGNTEAFF | TGTGCCAGTAGTATAGAGGGAGGGAACACTGAAGCTTTCTTT
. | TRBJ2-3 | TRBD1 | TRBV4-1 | CASSQAVLRGQGTQYF | TGCGCCAGCAGCCAAGCCGTCTTAAGGGGGCAGGGTACGCAGTATTTT
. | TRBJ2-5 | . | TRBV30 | CAWSLRMWNSGQETQYF | TGTGCCTGGAGCTTACGGATGTGGAATTCAGGACAAGAGACCCAGTACTTC
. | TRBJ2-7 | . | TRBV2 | CASDRPSSYEQYF | TGTGCCAGCGATAGACCTAGCTCCTACGAGCAGTACTTC
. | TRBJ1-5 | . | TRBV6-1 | CASSEGPGNQPQHF | TGTGCCAGCAGTGAAGGTCCAGGTAATCAGCCCCAGCATTTT
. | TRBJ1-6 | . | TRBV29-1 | CSVGEAYNSPLHF | TGCAGCGTTGGGGAGGCCTATAATTCACCCCTCCACTTT
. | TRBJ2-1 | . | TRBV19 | CASSIEGQTGEQFF | TGTGCCAGTAGTATAGAAGGACAGACTGGTGAGCAGTTCTTC
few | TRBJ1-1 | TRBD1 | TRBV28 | CASSLPDRADRGAFF | TGTGCCAGCAGTTTACCCGACAGGGCGGACCGGGGAGCTTTCTTT
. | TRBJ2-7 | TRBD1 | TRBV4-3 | CASSQDGTGAYEQYF | TGCGCCAGCAGCCAAGACGGGACAGGGGCCTACGAGCAGTACTTC
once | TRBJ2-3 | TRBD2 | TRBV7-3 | CASSLGAGGSTDTQYF | TGTGCCAGCAGCTTAGGAGCGGGGGGCAGCACAGATACGCAGTATTTT
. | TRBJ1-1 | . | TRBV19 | CASGPGTLNTEAFF | TGTGCCAGTGGGCCCGGGACACTGAACACTGAAGCTTTCTTT
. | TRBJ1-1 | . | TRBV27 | CASSSTGSDTEAFF | TGTGCCAGCAGTTCAACAGGTAGTGACACTGAAGCTTTCTTT
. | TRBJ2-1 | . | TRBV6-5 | CASSTGRGSYNEQFF | TGTGCCAGCAGTACCGGCAGGGGATCCTACAATGAGCAGTTCTTC
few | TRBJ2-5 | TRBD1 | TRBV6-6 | CASSRSPGQGVQETQYF | TGTGCCAGCAGTCGCTCGCCGGGACAGGGGGTCCAAGAGACCCAGTACTTC
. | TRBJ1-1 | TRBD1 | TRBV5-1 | CASSFGVTGATEAFF | TGCGCCAGCAGCTTTGGAGTAACAGGGGCCACTGAAGCTTTCTTT
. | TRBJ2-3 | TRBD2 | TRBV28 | CASTTGGAADTQYF | TGTGCCAGCACCACCGGGGGGGCAGCAGATACGCAGTATTTT
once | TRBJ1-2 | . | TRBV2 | CASIGVGYGYTF | TGTGCCAGCATAGGGGTCGGCTATGGCTACACCTTC
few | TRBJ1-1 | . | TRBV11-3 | CASSTGINTEAFF | TGTGCCAGCAGCACGGGGATCAACACTGAAGCTTTCTTT
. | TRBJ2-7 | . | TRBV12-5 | CAGSTYEQYF | TGTGCCGGGTCGACCTACGAGCAGTACTTC